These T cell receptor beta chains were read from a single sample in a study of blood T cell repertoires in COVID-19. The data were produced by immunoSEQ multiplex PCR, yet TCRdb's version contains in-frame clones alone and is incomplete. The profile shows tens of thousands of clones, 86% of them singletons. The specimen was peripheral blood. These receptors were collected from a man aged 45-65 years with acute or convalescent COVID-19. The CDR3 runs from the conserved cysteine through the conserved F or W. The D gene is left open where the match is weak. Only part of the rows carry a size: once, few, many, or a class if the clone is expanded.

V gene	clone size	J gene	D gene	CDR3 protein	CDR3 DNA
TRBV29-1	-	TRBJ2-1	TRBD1	CSVDRDRGPFLYNEQFF	TGCAGCGTTGATAGGGACAGGGGCCCATTTCTTTACAATGAGCAGTTCTTC
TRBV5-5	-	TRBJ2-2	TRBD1	CASSLADRYTGELFF	TGTGCCAGCAGCTTGGCGGACAGGTACACCGGGGAGCTGTTTTTT
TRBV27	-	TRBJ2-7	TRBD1	CASSSGYRTGSYEQYF	TGTGCCAGCAGTTCGGGCTACCGGACAGGGTCCTACGAGCAGTACTTC
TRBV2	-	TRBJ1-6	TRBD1	CASSPGQLNSPLHF	TGTGCCAGCAGTCCGGGACAGCTTAATTCACCCCTCCACTTT
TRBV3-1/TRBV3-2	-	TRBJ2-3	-	CASSQLRGTSTDTQYF	TGTGCCAGCAGCCAATTACGGGGGACTAGCACAGATACGCAGTATTTT
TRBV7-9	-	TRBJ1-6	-	CASSLGEGATLHF	TGTGCCAGCAGCTTAGGCGAGGGCGCCACCCTCCACTTT
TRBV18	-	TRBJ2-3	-	CASSPLQGLSTDTQYF	TGTGCCAGCTCACCATTGCAGGGCCTTAGCACAGATACGCAGTATTTT
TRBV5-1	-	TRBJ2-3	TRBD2	CASSLVSSGGDTQYF	TGCGCCAGCAGCTTGGTTTCTAGCGGTGGAGATACGCAGTATTTT
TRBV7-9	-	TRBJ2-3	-	CASSYGMLDTQYF	TGTGCCAGCAGCTACGGGATGCTAGATACGCAGTATTTT
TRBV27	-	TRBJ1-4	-	CASSPRGRVEKLFF	TGTGCCAGCAGTCCCCGGGGGAGGGTTGAAAAACTGTTTTTT
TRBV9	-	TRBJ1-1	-	CASSGLYDTEAFF	TGTGCCAGCAGCGGCCTATACGACACTGAAGCTTTCTTT
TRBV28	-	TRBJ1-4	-	CASSLLSEKLFF	TGTGCCAGCAGTTTATTGAGTGAAAAACTGTTTTTT
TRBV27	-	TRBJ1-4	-	CASSFPSHEKLFF	TGTGCCAGCAGTTTCCCCTCCCATGAAAAACTGTTTTTT
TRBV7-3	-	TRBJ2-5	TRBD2	CASSLGLAGGWYQETQYF	TGTGCCAGCAGCTTAGGCCTAGCGGGGGGCTGGTACCAAGAGACCCAGTACTTC
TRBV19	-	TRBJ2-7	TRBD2	CASSMGGLSGRAYEQYF	TGTGCCAGTAGTATGGGGGGCCTTAGCGGGAGGGCCTACGAGCAGTACTTC
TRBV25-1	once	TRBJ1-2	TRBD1	CASSAPGTGVYGYTF	TGTGCCAGCAGTGCCCCCGGGACAGGGGTGTATGGCTACACCTTC
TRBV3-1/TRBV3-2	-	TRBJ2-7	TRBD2	CASSRSSGGANEQYF	TGTGCCAGCAGCCGCTCTAGCGGGGGGGCTAACGAGCAGTACTTC
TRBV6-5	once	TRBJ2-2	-	CASSSSRGPGTGELFF	TGTGCCAGCAGTTCTTCCCGGGGTCCGGGCACCGGGGAGCTGTTTTTT
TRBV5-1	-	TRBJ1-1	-	CASISHPTNRNTEAFF	TGCGCCAGCATCTCTCACCCCACGAATAGGAACACTGAAGCTTTCTTT
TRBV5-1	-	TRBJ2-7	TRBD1	CASSPQGWGEQYF	TGCGCCAGCAGCCCACAGGGGTGGGGCGAGCAGTACTTC
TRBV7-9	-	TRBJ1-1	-	CASSAGNTEAFF	TGTGCCAGCAGCGCGGGGAACACTGAAGCTTTCTTT
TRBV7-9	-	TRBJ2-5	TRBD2	CASSLGALGGKETQYF	TGTGCCAGCAGCTTAGGGGCGTTGGGAGGGAAGGAGACCCAGTACTTC
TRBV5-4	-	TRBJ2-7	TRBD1	CASSLDRGYEQYF	TGTGCCAGCAGCTTGGACAGGGGCTACGAGCAGTACTTC
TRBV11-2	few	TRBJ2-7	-	CASSLVTTDYEQYF	TGTGCCAGCAGCTTAGTGACTACTGACTACGAGCAGTACTTC
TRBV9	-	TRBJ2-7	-	CASSVAGWSYEQYF	TGTGCCAGCAGCGTGGCAGGCTGGTCCTACGAGCAGTACTTC
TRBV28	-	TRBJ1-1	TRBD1	CASILGQGGTEAFF	TGTGCCAGCATCCTCGGACAGGGCGGCACTGAAGCTTTCTTT